Shown below are 9 T cell receptor beta chains from a single sample sequenced in a study of blood T cell repertoires in COVID-19. Only in-frame clones appear in the TCRdb table, and some are missing; sequencing was by immunoSEQ multiplex PCR. The sample contains tens of thousands of clones, roughly 80% of which appear only once. Input material: peripheral blood. Every receptor here comes from a man in his 60s with COVID-19, enrolled during active disease.

This chain links TRBV29-1 with TRBJ2-1; maybe TRBD2 (6 bases). Trimming took 7 bases from V and 5 from J, leaving 27 bases between them. Germline CDR1 and CDR2: SQVTM and ANQGSEA. The CDR3 has 17 residues. CDR3 nucleotides: TGCAGCGCCCGAATGGGTGCGGGGCGGGGTCTCCACAATGAGCAGTTCTTC. Residues: CSARMGAGRGLHNEQFF.

The rearrangement uses TRBV30 and TRBJ2-7, with 7 bases lining up with TRBD2. The V gene end was trimmed by 5 bases and the J gene end by 2 bases; junction bases not matched to a gene: 9. The CDR3 has 14 amino acids. CDR1 is GTSNPN and CDR2 is SVGIG in the germline V gene (reference sequence). The CDR3 region is CAWGKTSLAYEQYF. For the CDR3, the DNA is TGTGCCTGGGGAAAGACTAGCTTGGCCTACGAGCAGTACTTC.

Here the CDR3 DNA reads TGTGCCACCAGTGATATGACTAGCGGAGGGACCGGGGAGCTGTTTTTT. This codes for CATSDMTSGGTGELFF. V is TRBV24-1 and J is TRBJ2-2, with 9 nucleotides matching TRBD2. The CDR3 is made up of 16 amino acids. In germline, CDR1 is KGHDR, CDR2 SFDVKD. J was trimmed by 5 bases and V by 3 bases; bases with no gene match: 6.

In DNA form, the CDR3 reads TGTGCCAGTAGTATTAGCGGACAGGCTGGAAACACCATATATTTT. It codes for CASSISGQAGNTIYF. The chain has TRBV19 and TRBJ1-3; 7 positions agree with TRBD1. The CDR3 has 15 amino acids. V was pared by 3 bases and J by 2 bases, with 4 bases of the junction left unmatched. Germline V gene sequence: CDR1 LNHDA, CDR2 SQIVND (reference sequence).

The CDR3 loop reads CASRWTGGFADTQYF. The CDR3 DNA reads as TGTGCCAGCAGATGGACAGGGGGCTTCGCAGATACGCAGTATTTT. The V and J genes are TRBV2 and TRBJ2-3, with 11 bases fitting TRBD1. Germline trimming cut 6 bases from V and 4 bases from J; bases unmatched to any gene: 6. In germline, CDR1 is SNHLY, CDR2 FYNNEI. This CDR3 spans 15 amino acids.

This chain connects TRBV7-2 to TRBJ1-1, with no clear D. The V and J ends lost 6 bases and 1 base respectively, with 12 bases between them. CDR1 and CDR2 from the germline V gene are SGHTA and FQGNSA. CDR3 length: 14 residues. The CDR3 sequence is CASSPRSGNTEAFF. The CDR3 DNA is TGTGCCAGCAGTCCCCGGTCGGGGAACACTGAAGCTTTCTTT.

The genes are TRBV6-6 and TRBJ2-3, with D tentatively TRBD2 (7 bases). CDR3 size: 15 residues. V was shortened by 6 bases and J by 2 bases, with 15 bases between the two germline ends. CDR1 and CDR2 (germline): MNHNY, SVGAGI (reference sequence). The CDR3 reads CASRLRGGVTDTQYF. CDR3 nucleotide sequence: TGTGCCAGCAGGCTTAGGGGGGGAGTCACAGATACGCAGTATTTT.

This clone was recorded a few times. The chain uses TRBV24-1 and TRBJ2-7; 11 bases match TRBD2. This CDR3 contains 14 residues. V trimming: 5 bases; J trimming: 3 bases; junction bases outside the gene matches: 2. Germline CDR1 KGHDR, CDR2 SFDVKD. CDR3 DNA sequence: TGTGCCACCAGTGCTAGCGGGAGGAGCTACGAGCAGTACTTC. Protein product: CATSASGRSYEQYF.

This chain uses TRBV3-1 (or the pseudogene TRBV3-2) with TRBJ2-3; 8 nucleotides line up with TRBD2. This CDR3 contains 15 residues. CDR1 and CDR2 (germline): LGHDT, YNNKEL (reference sequence). V gave up 2 bases and J gave up 5 bases; unmatched junction bases: 6. The CDR3 DNA is TGTGCCAGCAGCCAAAGGGCAGCGGGGGAAGATACGCAGTATTTT. Protein sequence: CASSQRAAGEDTQYF.